This T cell receptor (beta chain) was profiled in a study of T cell responses to AZD1222 COVID-19 vaccine. Libraries were prepared by immunoSEQ multiplex PCR; TCRdb keeps only in-frame clonotypes and omits some of them. This table holds approximately 60,000 clones, roughly 82% found once. Remarks on this clone: Its antigen is not known.

General study findings and limits: Epitopes outside B.1.351 and B.1.1.7 mutated regions reportedly drew nearly half of spike TCRs. Just a handful of AZD1222 recipients tested seropositive at baseline.

The CDR3 sequence is 13 residues long. Trimming took 2 bases from V and 4 from J, leaving 8 bases between them. Germline-derived CDR1 and CDR2 are LGHNA and YSLEER. This sequence joins TRBV4-3 and TRBJ1-2; D is uncertain. The input for sequencing was peripheral blood, taken on day 0 of AZD1222 vaccination. This TCR was recovered from an adult in good health. CDR3 residues: CASSQYGSYGYTF. The CDR3 nucleotides read TGCGCCAGCAGCCAATACGGGAGCTATGGCTACACCTTC.